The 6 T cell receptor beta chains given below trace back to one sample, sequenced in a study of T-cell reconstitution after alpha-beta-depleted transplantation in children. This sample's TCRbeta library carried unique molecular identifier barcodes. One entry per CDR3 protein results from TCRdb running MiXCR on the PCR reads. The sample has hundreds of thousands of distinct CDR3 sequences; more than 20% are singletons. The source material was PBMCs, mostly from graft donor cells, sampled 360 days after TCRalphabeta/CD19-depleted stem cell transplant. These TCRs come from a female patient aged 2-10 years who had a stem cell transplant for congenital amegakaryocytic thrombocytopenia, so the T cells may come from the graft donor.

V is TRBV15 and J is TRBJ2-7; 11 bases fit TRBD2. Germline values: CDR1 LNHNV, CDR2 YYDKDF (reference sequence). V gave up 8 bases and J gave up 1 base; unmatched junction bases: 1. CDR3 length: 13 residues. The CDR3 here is CATGLAGSYEQYF. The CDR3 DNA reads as TGTGCCACCGGACTAGCGGGTTCCTACGAGCAGTACTTC.

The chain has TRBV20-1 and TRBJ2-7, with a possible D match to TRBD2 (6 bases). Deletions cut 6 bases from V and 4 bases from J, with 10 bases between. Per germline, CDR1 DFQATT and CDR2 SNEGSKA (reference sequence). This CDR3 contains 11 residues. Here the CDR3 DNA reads TGCAGTGCATTTAGCGGATACGAGCAGTACTTC. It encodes CSAFSGYEQYF.

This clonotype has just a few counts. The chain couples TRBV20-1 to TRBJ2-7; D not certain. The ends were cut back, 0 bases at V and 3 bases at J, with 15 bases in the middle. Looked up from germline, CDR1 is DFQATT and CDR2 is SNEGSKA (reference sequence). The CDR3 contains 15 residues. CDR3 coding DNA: TGCAGTGCTAGAGAATGGGTGTCAATCGGCTACGAGCAGTACTTC. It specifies CSAREWVSIGYEQYF.

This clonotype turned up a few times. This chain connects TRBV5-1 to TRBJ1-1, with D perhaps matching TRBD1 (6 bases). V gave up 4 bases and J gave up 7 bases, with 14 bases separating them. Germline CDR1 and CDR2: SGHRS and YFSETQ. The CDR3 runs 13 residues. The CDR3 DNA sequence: TGCGCCAGCAGCGTGCAGGGGAATGGTGAAGCTTTCTTT. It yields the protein CASSVQGNGEAFF.

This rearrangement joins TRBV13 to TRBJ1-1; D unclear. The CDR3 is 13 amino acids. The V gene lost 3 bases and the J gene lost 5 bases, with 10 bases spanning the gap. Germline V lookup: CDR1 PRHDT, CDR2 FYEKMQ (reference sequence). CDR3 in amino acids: CASSFIWETEAFF. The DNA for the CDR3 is TGTGCCAGCAGCTTCATCTGGGAAACTGAAGCTTTCTTT.

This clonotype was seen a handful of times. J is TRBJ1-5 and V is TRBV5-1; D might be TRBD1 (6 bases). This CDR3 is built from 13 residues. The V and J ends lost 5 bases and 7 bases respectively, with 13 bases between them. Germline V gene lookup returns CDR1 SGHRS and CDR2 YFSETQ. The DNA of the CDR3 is TGCGCCAGCAGGAGAACCCAGGGGCAGCCCCAGCATTTT. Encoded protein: CASRRTQGQPQHF.